The clone carrying this T cell receptor beta chain was detected a few times. The antigen remains undetermined. Germline trimming cut 4 bases from V and 4 bases from J; bases unmatched to any gene: 3. Germline V lookup: CDR1 MNHEY, CDR2 SVGAGI. The CDR3 has 14 amino acids. The data were taken from a study of beta chain features in type 1 diabetes. Study outcomes and limitations: Within patients, naive, central memory and Treg TCRB repertoires seemed more similar than within healthy donors.

The entirety of the isolated RNA underwent reverse transcription, so expressed TCRB transcripts were sequenced. Data came from immunoSEQ multiplex PCR; TCRdb stores just in-frame clones and leaves some out. This table holds fewer than 250,000 clones, about 10% found once. The sample taken for sequencing was naive CD4+ T cells from blood. The chain couples TRBV6-5 to TRBJ1-2; TRBD1 matches at 10 bases. The source of this sequence is a woman in her late teens or twenties in good health. The CDR3 loop is CASSWTGGGYGYTF. The CDR3 region has the DNA TGTGCCAGCAGTTGGACAGGGGGGGGCTATGGCTACACCTTC.